These 26 T cell receptor beta chains came from one sample sequenced in a study of control samples from healthy donors and cancer patients. The table came from immunoSEQ multiplex PCR; TCRdb's copy has only in-frame clones and leaves some out. The sample comprises over 100,000 clones, around nine tenths of which are singletons, and approximately 16% rests with the top ten. The sequenced material came from blood. These receptors were taken from a woman aged 50 to 60 in good health.

This chain uses TRBV9 with TRBJ1-2; D may be TRBD1 (5 bases). This CDR3 is 14 amino acids long. The V and J ends lost 0 bases and 1 base respectively, with 7 bases between them. The germline V gene encodes CDR1 SGDLS and CDR2 YYNGEE. Written as DNA, the CDR3 is TGTGCCAGCAGCGTAGGGGGCGGTAACTATGGCTACACCTTC. It specifies CASSVGGGNYGYTF.

This rearrangement joins TRBV7-2 to TRBJ1-1; 7 bases map to TRBD1. Per germline, CDR1 SGHTA and CDR2 FQGNSA. The CDR3 contains 15 residues. With 3 bases clipped from V and 4 bases from J, the junction kept 8 bases outside the gene matches. The CDR3, as DNA: TGTGCCAGCAGCTTGCTAACAGGGGCCCCCACTGAAGCTTTCTTT. Its translation: CASSLLTGAPTEAFF.

This chain joins TRBV9 and TRBJ2-1; tentative D call: TRBD1 (5 bases). V lost 4 bases and J lost 2, with 13 bases in between. The CDR3 loop spans 15 amino acids. Germline V lookup: CDR1 SGDLS, CDR2 YYNGEE. In DNA, the CDR3 is TGTGCCAGCAGCCGCGACAGTTTTCCCTACAATGAGCAGTTCTTC. Amino acids: CASSRDSFPYNEQFF.

V gene TRBV7-3 combines with J gene TRBJ2-3, with unresolved D. This CDR3 is built from 12 residues. The germline V gene has CDR1 SGHTA and CDR2 FQGTGA. The V gene lost 5 bases and the J gene lost 4 bases, with 7 bases spanning the gap. CDR3 residues: CASSPPSDTQYF. The CDR3 DNA is TGTGCCAGCAGCCCACCGTCAGATACGCAGTATTTT.

This clone occurred once. V usage is TRBV7-9 and J usage is TRBJ2-1; 7 bases fit TRBD2. Losses at the gene ends were 7 bases for V and 4 bases for J; bases not matched to a gene: 19. The CDR3 sequence is 18 residues long. The germline gives CDR1 SEHNR, CDR2 FQNEAQ (reference sequence). The CDR3 region is CASNQEGLAVLRYNEQFF. For the CDR3, the DNA is TGTGCCAGCAACCAGGAAGGCCTAGCGGTCCTTCGGTACAATGAGCAGTTCTTC.

The CDR3: CASRQAATTGELFF. The CDR3 region has the DNA TGCGCCAGCAGACAGGCCGCGACCACCGGGGAGCTGTTTTTT. The genes are TRBV5-1 and TRBJ2-2; D is possibly TRBD1 (5 bases). The CDR3 has 14 residues. Trimming left V 5 bases short and J 4 bases short, with 12 bases between. Germline V gene lookup returns CDR1 SGHRS and CDR2 YFSETQ.

The V call is TRBV30, the J call TRBJ1-6; D uncertain. V was pared by 0 bases and J by 7 bases, with 10 bases between. The germline gives CDR1 GTSNPN, CDR2 SVGIG (reference sequence). CDR3 length: 14 residues. The CDR3 DNA sequence: TGTGCCTGGAGTGTATGGTCAGTAAATTCACCCCTCCACTTT. Translating gives CAWSVWSVNSPLHF.

Turning to this clone: The same CDR3 also results from other DNA sequences found in this sample. This chain joins TRBV11-2 and TRBJ1-1; D unresolved. The CDR3 is made up of 13 amino acids. Germline V gives CDR1 SGHAT, CDR2 FQNNGV. V was trimmed by 5 bases and J by 1 base, leaving 8 bases between them. CDR3 nucleotide sequence: TGTGCCAGCAGCCTTTCGGGGAACACTGAAGCTTTCTTT. Its protein is CASSLSGNTEAFF.

V and J are TRBV14 and TRBJ2-7; D is perhaps TRBD2 (5 bases). This CDR3 comprises 17 residues. CDR1 is SGHDN and CDR2 is FVKESK in the germline V gene. Trimming took 0 bases from V and 1 from J, leaving 16 bases between them. The CDR3 spells CASSQEKYGGFSYEQYF. The CDR3 bases are TGTGCCAGCAGCCAAGAAAAGTATGGAGGATTTTCCTACGAGCAGTACTTC.

The V gene is TRBV7-2, the J gene TRBJ1-6; 9 bases are a match to TRBD1. CDR1 is SGHTA and CDR2 is FQGNSA in the germline V gene. CDR3 length: 14 residues. V lost 6 bases to trimming and J lost 10 bases; unmatched junction nucleotides: 7. Here the CDR3 DNA reads TGTGCCAGCAGGATACAGGGGGCTGCATCACCCCTCCACTTT. Translated, it gives CASRIQGAASPLHF. Full variable domain (remainder filled in from reference TRBV7-2 and TRBJ1-6): GAGVSQSPSNKVTEKGKDVELRCDPISGHTALYWYRQSLGQGLEFLIYFQGNSAPDKSGLPSDRFSAERTGGSVSTLTIQRTQQEDSAVYLCASRIQGAASPLHFGNGTRLTVT.

V and J are TRBV9 and TRBJ2-3; TRBD2 agrees at 7 bases. Looked up from germline, CDR1 is SGDLS and CDR2 is YYNGEE. This CDR3 has 14 residues. V gave up 5 bases and J gave up 4 bases; unmatched junction bases: 7. CDR3 sequence (DNA): TGTGCCAGCAGGGAACAGGCGGGGGCAGATACGCAGTATTTT. Amino acids: CASREQAGADTQYF.

V gene TRBV24-1 combines with J gene TRBJ2-2; D is perhaps TRBD2 (5 bases). V dropped 0 bases and J dropped 1 base, with 14 bases sitting between them. Germline V gene sequence: CDR1 KGHDR, CDR2 SFDVKD. The CDR3 runs to 18 residues. The CDR3 DNA reads TGTGCCACCAGTGATTTGAGGTCAGACTACGTGAACACCGGGGAGCTGTTTTTT. Its protein is CATSDLRSDYVNTGELFF.

The rearrangement links TRBV3-1 (or the pseudogene TRBV3-2) to TRBJ2-2; 13 nucleotides align to TRBD2. CDR1 and CDR2 (germline): LGHDT, YNNKEL (reference sequence). V gave up 5 bases and J gave up 3 bases; unmatched junction bases: 6. The CDR3 is made up of 17 amino acids. DNA for the CDR3: TGTGCCAGCAGCAAAAGGACTAGCGGGGGTCACACCGGGGAGCTGTTTTTT. This gives the protein CASSKRTSGGHTGELFF.

The chain is built from TRBV7-2 and TRBJ1-2; D gene ambiguous. The V gene lost 9 bases and the J gene lost 6 bases, with 17 bases spanning the gap. CDR1 is SGHTA and CDR2 is FQGNSA in the germline V gene. This CDR3 comprises 13 residues. The CDR3, as DNA: TGTGCCAGTTCACTTGTTACCCCCCATGGCTACACCTTC. Translating it yields CASSLVTPHGYTF.

V usage is TRBV18 and J usage is TRBJ1-1; the match to TRBD1 covers 7 bases. There are 13 residues in the CDR3. V lost 4 bases and J lost 3; bases outside the gene matches: 2. Germline CDR1 reads KGHSH; CDR2 reads LQKENI. The CDR3 reads CASSLDRDTEAFF. CDR3 nucleotides: TGTGCCAGCTCACTTGACAGGGACACTGAAGCTTTCTTT. Full variable domain (missing parts from reference TRBV18 and TRBJ1-1): NAGVMQNPRHLVRRRGQEARLRCSPMKGHSHVYWYRQLPEEGLKFMVYLQKENIIDESGMPKERFSAEFPKEGPSILRIQQVVRGDSAAYFCASSLDRDTEAFFGQGTRLTVV.

This sequence joins TRBV5-1 and TRBJ2-7; TRBD1 agrees at 8 bases. This CDR3 comprises 15 residues. V gave up 5 bases and J gave up 5 bases; unmatched junction bases: 12. Germline CDR1 SGHRS, CDR2 YFSETQ. For the CDR3, the DNA is TGCGCCAGCAGTTACAACCCGGGACAGGAGAACGAGCAGTACTTC. Its translation: CASSYNPGQENEQYF.

This rearrangement joins TRBV6-5 to TRBJ1-3; tentative D call: TRBD1 (5 bases). Germline V gives CDR1 MNHEY, CDR2 SVGAGI. Trimming left V 4 bases short and J 3 bases short, with 13 bases between. This CDR3 comprises 15 residues. CDR3 sequence: CASSSRQLGGNTIYF. CDR3 in DNA: TGTGCCAGCAGTTCCCGACAGTTGGGTGGAAACACCATATATTTT.

The chain couples TRBV19 to TRBJ2-7; 8 positions match TRBD1. J gave up 5 bases and V 6 bases, and 6 bases lay outside the gene matches. Germline V gives CDR1 LNHDA, CDR2 SQIVND (reference sequence). CDR3 size: 13 residues. The CDR3 spells CASSQGAWDEQYV. The CDR3 DNA sequence: TGTGCCAGTAGCCAGGGGGCTTGGGACGAGCAGTACGTC.

The chain links TRBV5-5 to TRBJ1-2, with unresolved D. The V and J ends lost 0 bases and 7 bases respectively, with 22 bases between them. The CDR3 sequence is 17 residues long. The germline gives CDR1 SGHKS, CDR2 YYEKEE (reference sequence). The CDR3 nucleotides are TGTGCCAGCAGCTTGGAATACGAGCTGGACTTCTTGGGTGGCTACACCTTC. Translated: CASSLEYELDFLGGYTF.

This clone was counted a single time. No DNA is shown, since the ends of the CDR3 on it are uncertain; the CDR3 is the one TCRdb lists. CDR3 region: CASTGRAPFGAGELFF. This rearrangement joins TRBV19 to TRBJ2-2; the table's D call TRBD2 went unverified against the DNA. The CDR3 is made up of 16 amino acids, end residues included. Germline V gene lookup returns CDR1 LNHDA and CDR2 SQIVND (reference sequence).

This chain joins TRBV2 and TRBJ2-1, with 7 bases fitting TRBD2. CDR1 is SNHLY and CDR2 is FYNNEI in the germline V gene. The CDR3 consists of 16 residues. The V and J ends lost 3 bases and 5 bases, in that order; junction bases with no gene match: 10. CDR3 protein: CASSDGAGFGDNEQFF. The CDR3 nucleotides are TGTGCCAGCAGTGACGGAGCGGGGTTCGGGGACAATGAGCAGTTCTTC.

The table lists this clone with a count of one. The J gene is TRBJ1-6, the V gene TRBV30; D may be TRBD1 (5 bases). Trimming removed 1 base from V and 7 bases from J, with 8 bases in between. Germline lookup yields CDR1 GTSNPN and CDR2 SVGIG (reference sequence). CDR3 length equals 13 residues. CDR3 sequence (DNA): TGTGCCTGGAGTGGGGACCCCAATTCACCCCTCCACTTT. Translated, it gives CAWSGDPNSPLHF.

The chain couples TRBV15 to TRBJ1-1; D is uncertain. There are 14 residues in the CDR3. Trimming shortened V by 2 bases and J by 6 bases, and 13 bases separated the two germline ends. CDR1 is LNHNV and CDR2 is YYDKDF in the germline V gene (reference sequence). CDR3 protein: CATSRPTGYAEAFF. For the CDR3, the DNA is TGTGCCACCAGCAGACCGACCGGTTACGCTGAAGCTTTCTTT.

V gene TRBV27 combines with J gene TRBJ1-2; D unresolved. The CDR3 consists of 14 residues. Between the trimmed V and J ends, which lost 2 bases and 6 bases, there was a span of 13 bases. Germline V gene lookup returns CDR1 MNHEY and CDR2 SMNVEV (reference sequence). The CDR3 nucleotides read TGTGCCAGCAGTTTAGGCTCAGCCAAAGATGGCTACACCTTC. It codes for CASSLGSAKDGYTF.

This rearrangement joins TRBV24-1 to TRBJ1-2, with D tentatively TRBD1 (6 bases). The CDR3 is made up of 13 amino acids. V gave up 7 bases and J gave up 4 bases, with 12 bases separating them. Germline CDR1 and CDR2: KGHDR and SFDVKD. Written as DNA, the CDR3 is TGTGCCACCAGCCTCGGACAGTCCTATGGCTACACCTTC. Amino acids: CATSLGQSYGYTF.

This rearrangement joins TRBV29-1 to TRBJ1-1; 10 nucleotides align to TRBD1. CDR1 is SQVTM and CDR2 is ANQGSEA in the germline V gene. The CDR3 is 13 residues long. V dropped 1 base and J dropped 10; count of bases not matched to a gene: 6. The CDR3 DNA is TGCAGCGTTGAAGCGGGACAGGGGTTCAGAGCTTTCTTT. Its translation: CSVEAGQGFRAFF.